This TCR beta chain was identified during a study of T cell responses to AZD1222 COVID-19 vaccine. Findings of the study overall: There were mostly white British donors and more females than males, and clonal diversity was possibly underestimated.

TCRdb keeps only in-frame clones here, not all; method: immunoSEQ multiplex PCR. The profile shows about 160,000 clones, 94% of them singletons. Notes on this clone: Its antigen remains unidentified.

Germline CDR1 SGHRS, CDR2 YFSETQ. This CDR3 contains 13 residues. The germline V and J ends were trimmed by 5 bases and 4 bases, with 9 bases remaining between them. The chain carries TRBV5-1 and TRBJ1-4, with D unresolved. The source material was peripheral blood, sampled 28 days after the second AZD1222 dose. This clonotype was sampled from an adult who received the AZD1222 COVID-19 vaccine. CDR3 region: CASRRQVNEKLFF. The CDR3 bases are TGCGCCAGCAGGCGCCAGGTTAATGAAAAACTGTTTTTT.